This T cell receptor (beta chain) appears in the sequencing data of a study of cytomegalovirus exposure and HLA in healthy donors. The overall study: Researchers found that around 80% of 350 to 500 genotyped donors fell within the Caucasian-associated ancestry cluster. Findings and limits, study-wide: Most TCR beta V segments were productive about 87% or about 30% of the time in an earlier analysis.

PCR used 60 Vbeta primers and 13 Jbeta primers. TCRdb's copy holds only in-frame clones and misses some; the assay was immunoSEQ multiplex PCR. This table has under 200,000 clones, about three quarters appearing once. A word on this clone: The antigen is undetermined.

The CDR3 contains 15 residues. The J segment lost 12 bases and the V segment lost 3 bases, leaving 13 bases of the junction unmatched. CDR1 SEHNR and CDR2 FQNEAQ come from the germline V gene (reference sequence). This chain uses TRBV7-9 with TRBJ1-4; TRBD1 matches 7 bases. The sample consisted of PBMCs. The clonotype comes from a woman in her forties in good health and CMV-seropositive. The CDR3 reads CASSLARQGREELFF. CDR3 bases: TGTGCCAGCAGCTTGGCGAGACAGGGACGAGAAGAACTGTTTTTT.